Below are 17 T cell receptor beta chains sequenced from a single sample in a study of human T cells and chemical hapten exposure. Documented time point: patch test 2, 6 weeks after DPC sensitization. Specified treatment: therapeutic diphenylcyclopropenone sensitization with weekly scalp DPC. Each CDR3 protein gets one entry after TCRdb re-called the RACE reads with MiXCR. The table includes around 80,000 distinct CDR3 sequences, 5% to 8.5% detected once. The sequencing used whole blood, collected in connection with sensitization to the hapten diphenylcyclopropenone (DPC). All receptors derive from a woman under 40 with alopecia areata. Some clones in this sample may be carry-over from other donors' samples.

This clonotype was detected only once. V usage is TRBV28 and J usage is TRBJ2-1; 12 nucleotides agree with TRBD2. V lost 7 bases to trimming and J lost 7 bases; unmatched junction nucleotides: 5. Germline loops: CDR1 MDHEN, CDR2 SYDVKM. CDR3 length: 14 amino acids. CDR3 bases: TGTGCCAGCAAACTAGCGGGGGGACTGAATGAGCAGTTCTTC. Amino acids: CASKLAGGLNEQFF.

This clonotype has at least ten counts. The J gene is TRBJ1-1, the V gene TRBV10-3; D unresolved. CDR3 size: 14 residues. Germline CDR1 ENHRY, CDR2 SYGVKD. V lost 0 bases, J lost 2 bases, and 7 bases lay in between. CDR3 region: CAISESRANTEAFF. CDR3 DNA: TGTGCCATCAGTGAGTCGAGAGCTAACACTGAAGCTTTCTTT.

This clonotype was seen many times. The rearrangement joins TRBV7-2 to TRBJ2-1; the D is unclear. In germline, CDR1 is SGHTA, CDR2 FQGNSA. Deletions cut 4 bases from V and 6 bases from J, with 10 bases between. CDR3 size: 13 residues. The chain's CDR3 is CASSSIVGNEQFF. In DNA form, the CDR3 reads TGTGCCAGCAGCTCGATTGTAGGCAATGAGCAGTTCTTC.

There are many counts of this clonotype. The J gene is TRBJ2-7, the V gene TRBV6-4; possibly TRBD1 for D (5 bases). Trimming pared 3 bases from V and 0 bases from J, leaving 12 bases between. In germline, CDR1 is MRHNA, CDR2 SNTAGT. The length of the CDR3 is 15 residues. DNA of the CDR3: TGTGCCAGCAGTGAAATCCAGGGTCCCTCCTACGAGCAGTACTTC. It is translated as CASSEIQGPSYEQYF.

At least ten counts were recorded for this clonotype. This chain joins TRBV30 and TRBJ2-7; D possibly corresponds to TRBD1 (6 bases). The CDR3 runs 15 residues. V lost 0 bases to trimming and J lost 3 bases, with 15 bases between them. CDR1 and CDR2 (germline): GTSNPN, SVGIG (reference sequence). The CDR3 DNA follows: TGTGCCTGGAGTGTGCGAGACAGGAGTATCTACGAGCAGTACTTC. This translates into CAWSVRDRSIYEQYF.

This clonotype was picked up many times. The chain employs TRBV20-1 and TRBJ2-5; D not certain. Germline V gene lookup returns CDR1 DFQATT and CDR2 SNEGSKA (reference sequence). The CDR3 contains 13 residues. Trimming removed 6 bases from V and 0 bases from J, with 11 bases in between. CDR3 in DNA: TGCAGTGCCTATGGACCTAACCAAGAGACCCAGTACTTC. Its translation: CSAYGPNQETQYF.

The chain uses TRBV10-3 and TRBJ1-5; D remains ambiguous. This CDR3 region has 13 residues. Germline V gene lookup returns CDR1 ENHRY and CDR2 SYGVKD. The ends were cut back, 7 bases at V and 6 bases at J, with 13 bases in the middle. The CDR3: CAIKSEGSQPQHF. CDR3 DNA sequence: TGTGCCATCAAATCGGAAGGGAGTCAGCCCCAGCATTTT.

This clonotype has at least ten counts. The chain uses TRBV20-1 and TRBJ2-1; 7 bases agree with TRBD2. CDR1 and CDR2 from the germline V gene are DFQATT and SNEGSKA (reference sequence). The trim removed 1 base at V and 5 bases at J, leaving 11 bases unmatched. CDR3 size: 16 residues. The chain's CDR3 is CSARVGPSGLNNEQFF. The DNA of the CDR3 is TGCAGTGCTAGAGTCGGCCCTAGCGGCCTGAACAATGAGCAGTTCTTC.

The chain is built from TRBV6-2 or TRBV6-3 and TRBJ1-2; D gene uncertain. Between the trimmed V and J ends, which lost 0 bases and 7 bases, there was a span of 15 bases. This CDR3 is 15 amino acids long. Germline-derived CDR1 and CDR2 are MNHEY and SVGEGT. The CDR3 DNA is TGTGCCAGCAGTTACTCCCCGGACCGCGTCTGTGGCTACACCTTC. Protein product: CASSYSPDRVCGYTF.

This clonotype was observed many times. The chain combines TRBV5-1 with TRBJ1-3; 10 bases are a match to TRBD1. CDR3 length equals 15 residues. Unmatched junction bases numbered 5, after V lost 4 bases and J lost 4 bases. Per the germline V gene, CDR1 is SGHRS and CDR2 is YFSETQ. The CDR3 protein is CASSPGQGRGNTIYF. The DNA for the CDR3 is TGCGCCAGCAGCCCGGGACAGGGGCGAGGAAACACCATATATTTT.

The V call is TRBV11-2, the J call TRBJ1-1, with 8 bases aligning to TRBD1. Germline V gene lookup returns CDR1 SGHAT and CDR2 FQNNGV. There are 17 residues in the CDR3. V dropped 4 bases and J dropped 3; count of bases not matched to a gene: 13. This CDR3 reads CASSSQVRGLRDTEAFF. The CDR3 nucleotides read TGTGCCAGCAGCTCCCAAGTCAGGGGGCTGAGGGACACTGAAGCTTTCTTT.

This clonotype was counted at least ten times. The chain is built from TRBV5-1 and TRBJ2-1; 11 bases match TRBD2. The V and J ends lost 5 bases and 4 bases, in that order; junction bases with no gene match: 8. The CDR3 length is 16 residues. Looked up from germline, CDR1 is SGHRS and CDR2 is YFSETQ. CDR3 in DNA: TGCGCCAGCAGACTTAGCGGGGGGGCTGTATACAATGAGCAGTTCTTC. Translation: CASRLSGGAVYNEQFF.

Only a few counts were recorded for this clonotype. The chain uses TRBV7-9 and TRBJ1-1; D possibly corresponds to TRBD1 (6 bases). CDR3 length equals 12 residues. The ends were cut back, 11 bases at V and 1 base at J, with 11 bases in the middle. Germline V gene data show CDR1 as SEHNR and CDR2 as FQNEAQ (reference sequence). The CDR3 is CASGTTNTEAFF. CDR3 coding DNA: TGTGCCTCTGGGACAACGAACACTGAAGCTTTCTTT.

The table lists this clonotype with many counts. The genes are TRBV18 and TRBJ1-1; TRBD1 might be the D (6 bases). The germline V gene has CDR1 KGHSH and CDR2 LQKENI. Trimming removed 3 bases at V and 7 bases at J, with 12 bases between. This CDR3 has 13 residues. The chain's CDR3 is CASSPLLDSEAFF. The CDR3 DNA is TGTGCCAGCTCACCTTTACTGGACAGTGAAGCTTTCTTT.

The genes are TRBV3-1 and TRBJ1-2; D uncertain. The CDR3 sequence is 14 residues long. Between the trimmed V and J ends, which lost 2 bases and 5 bases, there was a span of 12 bases. CDR1 and CDR2 (germline): LGHDT, YNNKEL (reference sequence). The CDR3 sequence is CASSQSRTYYGYTF. In DNA, the CDR3 is TGTGCCAGCAGCCAATCCAGAACCTATTATGGCTACACCTTC.

This clonotype has a count of ten or more. This chain joins TRBV3-1 and TRBJ2-2; perhaps TRBD2 as D (6 bases). Germline values: CDR1 LGHDT, CDR2 YNNKEL (reference sequence). V lost 3 bases and J lost 0, with 17 bases in between. This CDR3 has 18 residues. CDR3 region: CASSQESGESPNTGELFF. The DNA for the CDR3 is TGTGCCAGCAGCCAGGAGTCGGGGGAAAGTCCGAACACCGGGGAGCTGTTTTTT.

The chain is built from TRBV6-5 and TRBJ1-4; D may be TRBD1 (6 bases). This CDR3 has 17 residues. Germline-derived CDR1 and CDR2 are MNHEY and SVGAGI. V dropped 0 bases and J dropped 8 bases, with 19 bases sitting between them. The CDR3 loop reads CASSYSDFSGAGEKLFF. Here the CDR3 DNA reads TGTGCCAGCAGTTACTCTGATTTTTCGGGGGCGGGGGAAAAACTGTTTTTT.